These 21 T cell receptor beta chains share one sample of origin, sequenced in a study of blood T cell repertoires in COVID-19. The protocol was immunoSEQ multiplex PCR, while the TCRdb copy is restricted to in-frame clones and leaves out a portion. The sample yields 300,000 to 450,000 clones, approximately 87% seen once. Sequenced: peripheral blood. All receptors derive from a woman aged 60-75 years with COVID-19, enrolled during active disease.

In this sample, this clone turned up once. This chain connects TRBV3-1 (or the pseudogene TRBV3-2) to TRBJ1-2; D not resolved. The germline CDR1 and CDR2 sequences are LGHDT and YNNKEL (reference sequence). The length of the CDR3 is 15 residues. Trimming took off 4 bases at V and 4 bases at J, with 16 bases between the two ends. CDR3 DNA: TGTGCCAGCAGCCGAAAAGGTGGGGAGACCTATGGCTACACCTTC. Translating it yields CASSRKGGETYGYTF.

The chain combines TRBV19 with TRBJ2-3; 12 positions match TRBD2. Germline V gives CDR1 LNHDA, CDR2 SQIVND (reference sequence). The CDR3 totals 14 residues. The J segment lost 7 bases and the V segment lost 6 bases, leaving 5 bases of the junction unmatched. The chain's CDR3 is CASSLAGGPNTQYF. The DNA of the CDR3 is TGTGCCAGTAGCCTAGCGGGGGGGCCAAATACGCAGTATTTT.

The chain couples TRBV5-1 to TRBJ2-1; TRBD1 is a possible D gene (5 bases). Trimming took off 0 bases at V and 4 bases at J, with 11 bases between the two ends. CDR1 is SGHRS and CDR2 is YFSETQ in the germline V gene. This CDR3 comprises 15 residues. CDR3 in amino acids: CASSLDRGIYNEQFF. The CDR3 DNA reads TGCGCCAGCAGCTTGGATAGGGGTATATACAATGAGCAGTTCTTC.

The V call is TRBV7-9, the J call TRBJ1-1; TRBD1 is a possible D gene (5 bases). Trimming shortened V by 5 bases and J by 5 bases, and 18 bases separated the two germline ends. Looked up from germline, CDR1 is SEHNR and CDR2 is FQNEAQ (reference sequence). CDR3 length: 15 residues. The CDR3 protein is CASSPRLQGGTEAFF. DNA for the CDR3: TGTGCCAGCAGCCCCCGGCTCCAGGGAGGAACTGAAGCTTTCTTT.

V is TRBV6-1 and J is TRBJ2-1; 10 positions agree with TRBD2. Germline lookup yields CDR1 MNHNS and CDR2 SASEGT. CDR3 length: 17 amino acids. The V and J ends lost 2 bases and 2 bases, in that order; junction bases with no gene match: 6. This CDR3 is CASSESTSGWAYNEQFF. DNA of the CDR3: TGTGCCAGCAGTGAATCGACTAGCGGGTGGGCCTACAATGAGCAGTTCTTC.

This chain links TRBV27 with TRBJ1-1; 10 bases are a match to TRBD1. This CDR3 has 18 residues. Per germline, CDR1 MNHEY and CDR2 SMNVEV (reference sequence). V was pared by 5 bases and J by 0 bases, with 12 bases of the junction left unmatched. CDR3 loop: CASSIGLTGGEMNTEAFF. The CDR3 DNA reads TGTGCCAGCAGTATAGGGTTGACAGGGGGCGAAATGAACACTGAAGCTTTCTTT.

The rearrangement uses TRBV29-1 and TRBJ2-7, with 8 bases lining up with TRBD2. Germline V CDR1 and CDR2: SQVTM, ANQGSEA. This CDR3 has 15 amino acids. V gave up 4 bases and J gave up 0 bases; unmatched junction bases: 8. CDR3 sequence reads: CSVASGGGFSYEQYF. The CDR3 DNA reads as TGCAGCGTTGCCAGCGGGGGCGGATTCTCCTACGAGCAGTACTTC.

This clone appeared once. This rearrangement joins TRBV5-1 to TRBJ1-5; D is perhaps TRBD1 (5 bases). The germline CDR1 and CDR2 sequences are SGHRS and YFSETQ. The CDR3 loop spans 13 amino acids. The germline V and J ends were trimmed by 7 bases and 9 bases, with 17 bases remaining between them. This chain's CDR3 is CASRGDPEAPQHF. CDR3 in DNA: TGCGCCAGCCGGGGGGACCCAGAGGCGCCCCAGCATTTT.

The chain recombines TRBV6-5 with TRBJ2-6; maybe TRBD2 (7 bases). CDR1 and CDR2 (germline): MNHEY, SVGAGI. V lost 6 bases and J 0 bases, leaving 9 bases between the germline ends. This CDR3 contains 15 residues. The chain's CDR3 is CASRGGGSGANVLTF. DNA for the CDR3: TGTGCCAGCAGGGGAGGGGGCTCTGGGGCCAACGTCCTGACTTTC.

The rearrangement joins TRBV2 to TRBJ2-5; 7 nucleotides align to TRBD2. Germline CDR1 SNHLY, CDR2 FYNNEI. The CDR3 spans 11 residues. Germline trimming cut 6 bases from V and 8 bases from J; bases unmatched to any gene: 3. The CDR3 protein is CASRWGGTQYF. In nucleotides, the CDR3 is TGTGCCAGCAGGTGGGGGGGAACCCAGTACTTC.

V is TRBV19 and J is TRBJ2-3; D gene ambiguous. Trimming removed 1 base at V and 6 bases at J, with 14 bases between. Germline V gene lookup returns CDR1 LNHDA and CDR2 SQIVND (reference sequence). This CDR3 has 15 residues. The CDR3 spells CASSIVVSSADTQYF. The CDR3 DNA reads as TGTGCCAGTAGTATAGTGGTGAGTTCCGCCGATACGCAGTATTTT.

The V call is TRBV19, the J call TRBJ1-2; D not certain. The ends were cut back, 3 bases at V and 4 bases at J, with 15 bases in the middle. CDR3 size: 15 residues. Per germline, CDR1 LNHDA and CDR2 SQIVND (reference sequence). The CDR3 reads CASSILPPGSYGYTF. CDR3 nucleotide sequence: TGTGCCAGTAGTATTCTACCTCCGGGATCCTATGGCTACACCTTC. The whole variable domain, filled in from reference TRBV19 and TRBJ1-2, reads DGGITQSPKYLFRKEGQNVTLSCEQNLNHDAMYWYRQDPGQGLRLIYYSQIVNDFQKGDIAEGYSVSREKKESFPLTVTSAQKNPTAFYLCASSILPPGSYGYTFGSGTRLTVV.

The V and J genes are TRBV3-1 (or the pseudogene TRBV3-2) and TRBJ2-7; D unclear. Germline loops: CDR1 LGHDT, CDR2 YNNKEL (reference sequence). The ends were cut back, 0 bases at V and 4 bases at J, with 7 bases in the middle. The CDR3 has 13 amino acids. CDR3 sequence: CASSQDSVYEQYF. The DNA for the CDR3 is TGTGCCAGCAGCCAAGACAGCGTGTACGAGCAGTACTTC.

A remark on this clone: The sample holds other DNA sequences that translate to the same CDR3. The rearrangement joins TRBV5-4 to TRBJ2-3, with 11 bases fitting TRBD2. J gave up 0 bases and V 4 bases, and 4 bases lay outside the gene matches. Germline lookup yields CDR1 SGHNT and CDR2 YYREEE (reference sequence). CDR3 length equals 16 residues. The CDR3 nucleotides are TGTGCCAGCAGCCCCAGACTAGCGGGGAGCACAGATACGCAGTATTTT. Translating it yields CASSPRLAGSTDTQYF.

The CDR3 loop reads CASRLQDVSGGAYEQFF. CDR3 nucleotide sequence: TGCGCCAGCAGACTTCAAGACGTTAGCGGGGGGGCTTATGAGCAGTTCTTC. The chain recombines TRBV10-2 with TRBJ2-1, with 11 bases that match TRBD2. The CDR3 totals 17 residues. Trimming took 6 bases from V and 8 from J; bases not matched to a gene: 15. Looked up from germline, CDR1 is WSHSY and CDR2 is SAAADI.

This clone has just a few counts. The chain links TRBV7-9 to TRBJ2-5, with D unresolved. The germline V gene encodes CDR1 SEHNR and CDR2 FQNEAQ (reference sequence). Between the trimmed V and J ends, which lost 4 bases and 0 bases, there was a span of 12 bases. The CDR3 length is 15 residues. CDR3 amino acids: CASSYLATHQETQYF. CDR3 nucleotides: TGTGCCAGCAGCTACTTAGCTACCCACCAAGAGACCCAGTACTTC.

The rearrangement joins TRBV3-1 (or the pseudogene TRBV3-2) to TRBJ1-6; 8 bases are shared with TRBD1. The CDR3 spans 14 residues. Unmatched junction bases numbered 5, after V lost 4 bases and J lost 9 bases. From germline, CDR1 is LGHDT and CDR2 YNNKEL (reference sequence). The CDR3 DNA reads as TGTGCCAGCAGCCCGGACAGGGCGAGTTCACCCCTCCACTTT. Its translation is CASSPDRASSPLHF.

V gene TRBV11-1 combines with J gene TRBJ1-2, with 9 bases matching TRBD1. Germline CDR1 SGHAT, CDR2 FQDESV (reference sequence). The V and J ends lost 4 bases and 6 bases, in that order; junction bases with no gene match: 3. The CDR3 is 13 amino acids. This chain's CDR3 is CASSWDRENGYTF. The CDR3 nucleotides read TGTGCCAGCAGCTGGGACAGGGAGAATGGCTACACCTTC.

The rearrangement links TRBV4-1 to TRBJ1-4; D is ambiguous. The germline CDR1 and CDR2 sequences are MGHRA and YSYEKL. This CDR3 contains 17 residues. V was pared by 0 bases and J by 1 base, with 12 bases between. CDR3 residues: CASSQDQMTRTNEKLFF. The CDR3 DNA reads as TGCGCCAGCAGCCAAGATCAAATGACACGAACTAATGAAAAACTGTTTTTT.

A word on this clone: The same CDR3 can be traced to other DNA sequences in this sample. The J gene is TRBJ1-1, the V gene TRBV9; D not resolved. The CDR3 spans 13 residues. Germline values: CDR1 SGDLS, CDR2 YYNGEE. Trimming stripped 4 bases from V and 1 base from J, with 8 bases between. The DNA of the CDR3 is TGTGCCAGCAGCCCTCGTCCGAACACTGAAGCTTTCTTT. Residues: CASSPRPNTEAFF.

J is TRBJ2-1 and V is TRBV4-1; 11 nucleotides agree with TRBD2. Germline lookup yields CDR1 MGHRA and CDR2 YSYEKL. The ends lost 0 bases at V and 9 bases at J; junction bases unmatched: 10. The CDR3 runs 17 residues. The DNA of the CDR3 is TGCGCCAGCAGCCAAGATTCGAGACTAGCGGGATACGCTGAGCAGTTCTTC. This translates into CASSQDSRLAGYAEQFF.